The source of this T cell receptor (beta chain) is a study of blood T cell repertoires in COVID-19. In the study overall: Nucleic acid was either cDNA or gDNA, and it came from T cells, B-cell-depleted T cells, or PBMCs.

Trimming cost V 4 bases and J 1 base, with 10 bases left between them. CDR1 and CDR2 (germline): SGHAT, FQNNGV. CDR3 length equals 14 residues. This table comes from immunoSEQ multiplex PCR, and its TCRdb copy is limited to in-frame clones, with some not included. The table lists 440,000 or so clones, about nine tenths of them singletons. In Seattle, patients joined the study during active infection and were tracked longitudinally. This TCR came from a woman in her 40s with COVID-19, enrolled during active disease. This chain links TRBV11-2 with TRBJ1-1, with D possibly TRBD1 on 6 matching bases. Specimen: peripheral blood. CDR3 residues: CASSSDRSNTEAFF. CDR3 sequence (DNA): TGTGCCAGCAGCTCGGACAGATCGAACACTGAAGCTTTCTTT.